A selection of T cell receptor beta chains follows, all from one sample in a study of blood T cell repertoires in COVID-19. Some clones are missing from TCRdb's copy, which holds only in-frame ones; the method was immunoSEQ multiplex PCR. The data show 150,000 to 160,000 clones, around nine tenths seen once. The sample comprised peripheral blood. The receptors derive from a woman aged 70 to 79 with acute or convalescent COVID-19. Each CDR3 is given with its conserved first and last residue. A D gene is named only where the DNA matches it firmly. Not every row has a clone size; where given, it reads once, few, many or a size class.

size: once
J: TRBJ1-2
V: TRBV4-3
D: NA
CDR3: CASSQDRGGYTF
DNA: TGCGCCAGCAGCCAAGATAGGGGTGGCTACACCTTC

size: once
J: TRBJ1-1
V: TRBV28
D: TRBD1
CDR3: CASSLLDREAFF
DNA: TGTGCCAGCAGTTTACTGGACAGGGAAGCTTTCTTT

size: NA
J: TRBJ1-2
V: TRBV6-1
D: TRBD1
CDR3: CASSDALTSTGGSGYTF
DNA: TGTGCCAGCAGTGACGCCCTTACTTCGACAGGGGGCAGTGGCTACACCTTC

size: NA
J: TRBJ2-2
V: TRBV27
D: NA
CDR3: CASSPSNTGELFF
DNA: TGTGCCAGCAGTCCATCGAACACCGGGGAGCTGTTTTTT

size: NA
J: TRBJ1-4
V: TRBV6-6
D: NA
CDR3: CASSYPGTTNEKLFF
DNA: TGTGCCAGCAGTTACCCGGGAACGACTAATGAAAAACTGTTTTTT

size: NA
J: TRBJ1-6
V: TRBV5-1
D: NA
CDR3: CASSLGFGQYNSPLHF
DNA: TGCGCCAGCAGCTTGGGCTTTGGACAGTATAATTCACCCCTCCACTTT

size: NA
J: TRBJ1-2
V: TRBV2
D: TRBD1
CDR3: CASIRTGGYYGYTF
DNA: TGTGCCAGCATTAGGACAGGGGGCTACTATGGCTACACCTTC

size: NA
J: TRBJ2-7
V: TRBV29-1
D: NA
CDR3: CSVEESRGQPQYF
DNA: TGCAGCGTTGAAGAGTCCAGGGGACAACCGCAGTACTTC

size: once
J: TRBJ2-3
V: TRBV7-2
D: NA
CDR3: CASSLAVSGLDTQYF
DNA: TGTGCCAGCAGCTTAGCGGTTAGCGGTTTAGATACGCAGTATTTT

size: once
J: TRBJ1-1
V: TRBV2
D: NA
CDR3: CADKIDTEAFF
DNA: TGTGCCGATAAAATAGATACTGAAGCTTTCTTT

size: NA
J: TRBJ1-2
V: TRBV28
D: TRBD1
CDR3: CASSPVTGLGYGYTF
DNA: TGTGCCAGCAGTCCCGTGACAGGGCTCGGCTATGGCTACACCTTC

size: NA
J: TRBJ2-3
V: TRBV5-1
D: NA
CDR3: CASSPYMDTQYF
DNA: TGCGCCAGCAGCCCGTACATGGATACGCAGTATTTT

size: NA
J: TRBJ2-7
V: TRBV7-9
D: NA
CDR3: CASSLTPEGAFWEQYF
DNA: TGTGCCAGCAGCTTAACCCCGGAGGGGGCTTTCTGGGAGCAGTACTTC

size: NA
J: TRBJ2-1
V: TRBV6-5
D: TRBD2
CDR3: CASSYSGLAGGLGQFF
DNA: TGTGCCAGCAGTTACTCGGGGTTAGCGGGGGGATTAGGGCAGTTCTTC

size: NA
J: TRBJ1-1
V: TRBV11-2
D: TRBD1
CDR3: CASSHPGTGEAFF
DNA: TGTGCCAGCAGCCACCCCGGGACAGGTGAAGCTTTCTTT

size: NA
J: TRBJ2-1
V: TRBV15
D: TRBD2
CDR3: CATSRTGGSGNEQFF
DNA: TGTGCCACCAGCAGGACGGGGGGGTCTGGCAATGAGCAGTTCTTC

size: NA
J: TRBJ1-2
V: TRBV7-2
D: TRBD1
CDR3: CASSLAKDRAYGYTF
DNA: TGTGCCAGCAGCTTAGCTAAGGACAGGGCCTATGGCTACACCTTC

size: NA
J: TRBJ2-2
V: TRBV10-2
D: TRBD1
CDR3: CASSPGQVHTGELFF
DNA: TGCGCCAGCAGTCCGGGACAGGTTCACACCGGGGAGCTGTTTTTT

size: few
J: TRBJ1-1
V: TRBV4-2
D: NA
CDR3: CASSQSGSHLNTEAFF
DNA: TGTGCCAGCAGCCAAAGCGGTAGTCACTTGAACACTGAAGCTTTCTTT

size: NA
J: TRBJ1-2
V: TRBV7-9
D: TRBD1
CDR3: CASSLLGTGTGYTF
DNA: TGTGCCAGCAGCCTACTCGGGACAGGGACAGGCTACACCTTC

size: NA
J: TRBJ1-2
V: TRBV6-2/TRBV6-3
D: NA
CDR3: CASSSYTGLNLSGYTF
DNA: TGTGCCAGCAGTTCATATACCGGACTGAATTTAAGCGGCTACACCTTC

size: NA
J: TRBJ2-2
V: TRBV19
D: NA
CDR3: CASSKLDLNTGELFF
DNA: TGTGCCAGTAGTAAACTAGATCTTAACACCGGGGAGCTGTTTTTT

size: once
J: TRBJ2-1
V: TRBV2
D: NA
CDR3: CASSEQGLGEQFF
DNA: TGTGCCAGCAGTGAACAGGGGCTGGGTGAGCAGTTCTTC

size: NA
J: TRBJ1-2
V: TRBV6-5
D: NA
CDR3: CASSPWGVNYGYTF
DNA: TGTGCCAGCAGTCCCTGGGGCGTTAACTATGGCTACACCTTC

size: NA
J: TRBJ2-2
V: TRBV9
D: NA
CDR3: CASSASNPLRGTRFTGELFF
DNA: TGTGCCAGCAGCGCGAGTAATCCCCTGAGGGGGACAAGGTTCACCGGGGAGCTGTTTTTT

size: NA
J: TRBJ1-1
V: TRBV11-2
D: NA
CDR3: CASSLASGLFEAFF
DNA: TGTGCCAGCAGCTTAGCCTCAGGGCTATTTGAGGCTTTCTTT

size: NA
J: TRBJ2-3
V: TRBV2
D: TRBD2
CDR3: CASTTPGGVSDTQYF
DNA: TGTGCCAGCACTACTCCGGGGGGTGTCTCAGATACGCAGTATTTT

size: NA
J: TRBJ1-2
V: TRBV5-4
D: NA
CDR3: CASSSGGGTNYGYTF
DNA: TGTGCCAGCAGCTCGGGTGGGGGCACTAACTATGGCTACACCTTC

size: NA
J: TRBJ1-5
V: TRBV28
D: NA
CDR3: CASSLPYLLSNQPQHF
DNA: TGTGCCAGCAGTTTACCCTATCTCCTTAGCAATCAGCCCCAGCATTTT

size: few
J: TRBJ2-5
V: TRBV11-2
D: NA
CDR3: CASSRVYQETQYF
DNA: TGTGCCAGCAGCAGAGTGTACCAAGAGACCCAGTACTTC

size: NA
J: TRBJ1-5
V: TRBV10-2
D: NA
CDR3: CASSESKGPGNQPQHF
DNA: TGCGCCAGCAGTGAGTCTAAGGGGCCAGGCAATCAGCCCCAGCATTTT